Following are 27 T cell receptor beta chains from one sample sequenced in a study of CD8 T cells in ankylosing spondylitis. In TCRdb, the 5' RACE reads were re-called with MiXCR into one record per CDR3 protein. Among around 250,000 distinct CDR3 sequences listed, roughly 10% were seen once. Material for sequencing was blood, either unsorted or a sorted T cell fraction (not recorded which). The receptors derive from a male donor with ankylosing spondylitis or in good health (not recorded which).

This clonotype has a count of ten or more. The chain recombines TRBV5-1 with TRBJ2-1; the D is unclear. The V gene lost 0 bases and the J gene lost 0 bases, with 7 bases spanning the gap. The CDR3 length is 15 residues. Germline V CDR1 and CDR2: SGHRS, YFSETQ. In DNA, the CDR3 is TGCGCCAGCAGCTTGGGGCTAAGCTCCTACAATGAGCAGTTCTTC. Residues: CASSLGLSSYNEQFF.

This clonotype was found many times. The rearrangement links TRBV5-1 to TRBJ1-2; no definite D call. The CDR3 covers 13 residues. V dropped 0 bases and J dropped 4 bases, with 7 bases sitting between them. Germline-derived CDR1 and CDR2 are SGHRS and YFSETQ. The CDR3 bases are TGCGCCAGCAGCTTGGACGCAGGCTATGGCTACACCTTC. Translated, it gives CASSLDAGYGYTF. The variable domain in full, with the rest retrieved from reference TRBV5-1 and TRBJ1-2, is KAGVTQTPRYLIKTRGQQVTLSCSPISGHRSVSWYQQTPGQGLQFLFEYFSETQRNKGNFPGRFSGRQFSNSRSEMNVSTLELGDSALYLCASSLDAGYGYTFGSGTRLTVV.

The sample holds many counts of this clonotype. The chain is built from TRBV5-1 and TRBJ1-3; 7 bases are a match to TRBD1. Germline assignment: CDR1 SGHRS and CDR2 YFSETQ. This CDR3 comprises 15 residues. V was pared by 4 bases and J by 2 bases, with 6 bases of the junction left unmatched. DNA for the CDR3: TGCGCCAGCAGCCCAAAAACAGGGGCTGGAAACACCATATATTTT. Its protein product is CASSPKTGAGNTIYF.

This clonotype was seen a handful of times. A much larger clone differs from this one at a single base, so this may be a read error. The gene calls are TRBV5-1 and TRBJ2-2, with D possibly being TRBD1 (5 bases). Per the germline V gene, CDR1 is SGHRS and CDR2 is YFSETQ. V gave up 4 bases and J gave up 5 bases, with 12 bases separating them. The CDR3 consists of 14 residues. CDR3 DNA: TGCGCCAGCAGCCCCCAAGGGGTGACCGGGGAGCTGTTTTTT. This gives the protein CASSPQGVTGELFF.

This clonotype occurred a few times. The J gene is TRBJ1-1, the V gene TRBV18; perhaps TRBD1 as D (6 bases). The CDR3 has 13 residues. Germline V lookup: CDR1 KGHSH, CDR2 LQKENI. V lost 3 bases to trimming and J lost 3 bases, with 8 bases between them. CDR3 region: CASSPGQYTEAFF. For the CDR3, the DNA is TGTGCCAGCTCACCCGGACAGTACACTGAAGCTTTCTTT.

This clonotype was observed many times. The genes are TRBV28 and TRBJ2-2; 8 nucleotides align to TRBD1. The CDR3 totals 16 residues. Germline CDR1 reads MDHEN; CDR2 reads SYDVKM. Trimming cost V 6 bases and J 1 base; bases outside gene matches: 7. The CDR3 reads CASSLPGTGNTGELFF. Written as DNA, the CDR3 is TGTGCCAGCAGCCTCCCCGGGACAGGGAACACCGGGGAGCTGTTTTTT. Looking up the rest from reference TRBV28 and TRBJ2-2 gives the full variable domain: DVKVTQSSRYLVKRTGEKVFLECVQDMDHENMFWYRQDPGLGLRLIYFSYDVKMKEKGDIPEGYSVSREKKERFSLILESASTNQTSMYLCASSLPGTGNTGELFFGEGSRLTVL.

This clonotype was seen repeatedly, ten times or more. The chain uses TRBV13 and TRBJ1-2; possible D gene TRBD1, 6 bases. Trimming removed 5 bases from V and 4 bases from J, with 11 bases in between. The length of the CDR3 is 13 residues. From germline, CDR1 is PRHDT and CDR2 FYEKMQ (reference sequence). The CDR3: CASSVQGGYGYTF. CDR3 in DNA: TGTGCCAGCAGCGTACAGGGAGGCTATGGCTACACCTTC.

This clonotype showed up many times. The chain combines TRBV5-5 with TRBJ1-2; TRBD1 agrees at 10 bases. Germline V CDR1 and CDR2: SGHKS, YYEKEE (reference sequence). CDR3 length: 13 amino acids. V was pared by 3 bases and J by 6 bases, with 2 bases of the junction left unmatched. The CDR3 region is CASSWDRGDGYTF. The DNA for the CDR3 is TGTGCCAGCAGCTGGGACAGGGGCGATGGCTACACCTTC.

This clonotype showed up many times. The gene calls are TRBV6-5 and TRBJ2-2, with D maybe TRBD1 (7 bases). The CDR3 covers 16 residues. Per germline, CDR1 MNHEY and CDR2 SVGAGI. The V gene lost 0 bases and the J gene lost 4 bases, with 12 bases spanning the gap. Here the CDR3 DNA reads TGTGCCAGCAGTTACTCCCAGGGGGGCGGCACCGGGGAGCTGTTTTTT. Protein sequence: CASSYSQGGGTGELFF.

There are many counts of this clonotype. The chain combines TRBV3-1 with TRBJ1-3; D remains ambiguous. Germline V lookup: CDR1 LGHDT, CDR2 YNNKEL (reference sequence). V was pared by 5 bases and J by 16 bases, with 18 bases between. The CDR3 is made up of 12 amino acids. CDR3 sequence reads: CASSYGSQQPYF. CDR3 sequence (DNA): TGTGCCAGCAGCTACGGGAGCCAGCAACCCTATTTT.

This clonotype has just a few counts. The chain recombines TRBV7-3 with TRBJ1-6; 9 positions agree with TRBD1. The V and J ends lost 5 bases and 4 bases, in that order; junction bases with no gene match: 6. The CDR3 sequence is 16 residues long. The germline CDR1 and CDR2 sequences are SGHTA and FQGTGA. The CDR3 reads CASSPRDREYNSPLHF. CDR3 coding DNA: TGTGCCAGCAGCCCGCGGGACAGGGAATATAATTCACCCCTCCACTTT.

The rearrangement joins TRBV11-2 to TRBJ2-2; maybe TRBD2 (5 bases). The germline gives CDR1 SGHAT, CDR2 FQNNGV. V was pared by 4 bases and J by 5 bases, with 11 bases between. The CDR3 contains 14 residues. CDR3 in amino acids: CASSSPGLTGELFF. CDR3 coding DNA: TGTGCCAGCAGCTCGCCGGGGTTGACCGGGGAGCTGTTTTTT. The variable domain in full, with the rest retrieved from reference TRBV11-2 and TRBJ2-2, is EAGVAQSPRYKIIEKRQSVAFWCNPISGHATLYWYQQILGQGPKLLIQFQNNGVVDDSQLPKDRFSAERLKGVDSTLKIQPAKLEDSAVYLCASSSPGLTGELFFGEGSRLTVL.

This clonotype showed up many times. The CDR3 reads CSLTRTSGSTDTQYF. DNA of the CDR3: TGCAGCCTGACCCGGACTAGCGGGAGCACAGATACGCAGTATTTT. The genes are TRBV29-1 and TRBJ2-3; 11 nucleotides align to TRBD2. Germline lookup yields CDR1 SQVTM and CDR2 ANQGSEA. V shed 8 bases, J shed 0 bases, and the junction held 7 bases outside the gene matches. This CDR3 contains 15 residues.

This clonotype has ten or more counts. The chain joins TRBV25-1 to TRBJ2-7, with D unclear. Germline V gene lookup returns CDR1 MGHDK and CDR2 SYGVNS. The CDR3 extends over 11 amino acids. V lost 5 bases to trimming and J lost 6 bases, with 8 bases between them. CDR3 loop: CASSSHGEQYF. The DNA for the CDR3 is TGTGCCAGCAGTTCCCACGGCGAGCAGTACTTC.

This clonotype has at least ten counts. The chain uses TRBV29-1 and TRBJ2-6; unclear D gene. The V end lost 5 bases, the J end lost 0 bases, and 2 bases lay between the germline ends. This CDR3 is 12 amino acids long. Per the germline V gene, CDR1 is SQVTM and CDR2 is ANQGSEA. The CDR3 loop reads CSVLSGANVLTF. The CDR3 coding sequence is TGCAGCGTTCTCTCTGGGGCCAACGTCCTGACTTTC.

J is TRBJ1-2 and V is TRBV7-9; TRBD1 might be the D (6 bases). Germline loops: CDR1 SEHNR, CDR2 FQNEAQ (reference sequence). The CDR3 consists of 16 residues. Trimming stripped 6 bases from V and 2 bases from J, with 19 bases between. The CDR3 here is CASSPPHGGANYGYTF. The CDR3 DNA reads as TGTGCCAGCAGTCCACCCCACGGGGGCGCCAACTATGGCTACACCTTC.

A few counts support this clonotype. The chain links TRBV4-1 to TRBJ2-5, with D uncertain. Germline CDR1 MGHRA, CDR2 YSYEKL. Trimming shortened V by 0 bases and J by 5 bases, and 13 bases separated the two germline ends. This CDR3 is 15 amino acids long. DNA of the CDR3: TGCGCCAGCAGCCAAGATAAGTCGGACGGGGAGACCCAGTACTTC. Amino acid sequence: CASSQDKSDGETQYF.

This clonotype came up a few times. The chain combines TRBV4-1 with TRBJ2-2; TRBD2 matches at 9 bases. V shed 3 bases and J 0 bases; nucleotides not matched to a gene: 2. Germline CDR1 MGHRA, CDR2 YSYEKL. The CDR3 sequence is 16 residues long. The CDR3 nucleotides are TGCGCCAGCAGCCACCCTAGCGGGGCGAACACCGGGGAGCTGTTTTTT. As protein: CASSHPSGANTGELFF.

The sample holds many counts of this clonotype. The rearrangement uses TRBV5-6 and TRBJ2-3, with D tentatively TRBD1 or TRBD2 (6 bases each). V was shortened by 3 bases and J by 4 bases, with 21 bases between the two germline ends. CDR3 length: 17 amino acids. Germline V gives CDR1 SGHDT, CDR2 YYEEEE. DNA for the CDR3: TGTGCCAGCAGCTCCCAGATGGGGGGCTCCTCCTCAGATACGCAGTATTTT. This codes for CASSSQMGGSSSDTQYF.

This clonotype has a handful of counts. The chain couples TRBV6-2 or TRBV6-3 to TRBJ1-1, with a possible D match to TRBD1 (5 bases). V was shortened by 2 bases and J by 10 bases, with 17 bases between the two germline ends. There are 14 residues in the CDR3. From germline, CDR1 is MNHEY and CDR2 SVGEGT. CDR3 in DNA: TGTGCCAGCAGTTACGTGGGACTGATTTTGGGAGCTTTCTTT. Its translation: CASSYVGLILGAFF.

This clonotype has ten or more counts. V gene TRBV5-1 combines with J gene TRBJ1-1; D gene uncertain. CDR1 is SGHRS, CDR2 YFSETQ, per germline. V was cut by 3 bases and J by 1 base, with 4 bases left in between. This CDR3 comprises 12 residues. CDR3 protein: CASSSRNTEAFF. In nucleotides, the CDR3 is TGCGCCAGCAGCTCCCGGAACACTGAAGCTTTCTTT. Based on the CDR3 plus reference TRBV5-1 and TRBJ1-1, the full variable domain is KAGVTQTPRYLIKTRGQQVTLSCSPISGHRSVSWYQQTPGQGLQFLFEYFSETQRNKGNFPGRFSGRQFSNSRSEMNVSTLELGDSALYLCASSSRNTEAFFGQGTRLTVV.

This clonotype has ten or more counts. The chain couples TRBV19 to TRBJ2-1; 9 bases are shared with TRBD2. This CDR3 spans 16 amino acids. Germline assignment: CDR1 LNHDA and CDR2 SQIVND (reference sequence). The trim removed 6 bases at V and 1 base at J, leaving 7 bases unmatched. The CDR3 here is CASSVEAGGSYNEQFF. The CDR3 DNA reads TGTGCCAGTAGCGTGGAAGCGGGAGGTTCCTACAATGAGCAGTTCTTC.

This clonotype appeared a few times. Its ends do not fully match the called genes, so a read error is possible. The gene calls are TRBV14 and TRBJ2-7; 8 positions agree with TRBD2. Germline CDR1 and CDR2: SGHDN and FVKESK. The CDR3 is 13 amino acids. CDR3 residues: CASSQELAGSPEF. Written as DNA, the CDR3 is TGTGCCAGCAGCCAAGAGTTAGCGGGATCACCAGAATTC.

This clonotype was counted only a few times. The chain has TRBV3-1 and TRBJ2-5; D is ambiguous. Per germline, CDR1 LGHDT and CDR2 YNNKEL (reference sequence). Deletions cut 2 bases from V and 4 bases from J, with 11 bases between. This CDR3 spans 14 amino acids. The CDR3 DNA follows: TGTGCCAGCAGCCAATCACGTGGCTCAGAGACCCAGTACTTC. It encodes CASSQSRGSETQYF.

In its sample, this clonotype was seen many times. The gene calls are TRBV20-1 and TRBJ2-7, with TRBD2 matching over 8 bases. V lost 1 base and J lost 1; bases outside the gene matches: 6. Per the germline V gene, CDR1 is DFQATT and CDR2 is SNEGSKA (reference sequence). The CDR3 length is 15 residues. For the CDR3, the DNA is TGCAGTGCTAGAGGGCCAGCGGGAGCGTCCTACGAGCAGTACTTC. Its translation is CSARGPAGASYEQYF.

The chain has TRBV3-1 and TRBJ2-5; 14 bases map to TRBD2. The germline gives CDR1 LGHDT, CDR2 YNNKEL (reference sequence). The CDR3 spans 18 residues. V shed 4 bases, J shed 3 bases, and the junction held 10 bases outside the gene matches. The CDR3 bases are TGTGCCAGCAGCCCTTGGACTAGCGGGGGGTTGTTAAAAGAGACCCAGTACTTC. Translating gives CASSPWTSGGLLKETQYF.

This clonotype was detected ten times or more. This chain connects TRBV20-1 to TRBJ2-7; 8 bases line up with TRBD2. V was pared by 5 bases and J by 5 bases, with 11 bases of the junction left unmatched. Germline V gene lookup returns CDR1 DFQATT and CDR2 SNEGSKA (reference sequence). The CDR3 is 14 residues long. In DNA form, the CDR3 reads TGCAGTGCTCCGCCTAGCGGGTATGGCGACGAGCAGTACTTC. This translates into CSAPPSGYGDEQYF.